Listed below are T cell receptor beta chains from one sample, sequenced in a study of beta chain features in type 1 diabetes. The repertoire was sequenced with immunoSEQ multiplex PCR; TCRdb's copy has only in-frame clones and lacks some. Of about 370,000 clones listed, roughly 9.8% are singletons. What was sequenced was central memory CD4+ T cells from blood. These receptors all stem from a man aged 25 to 40 with type 1 diabetes. The CDR3 runs from the conserved cysteine through the conserved F or W. The D gene is left open where the match is weak.

D gene	J gene	V gene	CDR3 protein
TRBD2	TRBJ2-5	TRBV27	CASSYGSTSGSHETQYF
TRBD2	TRBJ2-1	TRBV6-6	CASTTRGIAGGHEQFF
TRBD1	TRBJ1-2	TRBV6-1	CASSRTGDGYTF
NA	TRBJ2-3	TRBV28	CASSSRDPLMQYF
NA	TRBJ2-5	TRBV7-7	CASSLEFQETQYF
NA	TRBJ2-7	TRBV7-9	CASSLALLGSGEQYF
TRBD1	TRBJ2-1	TRBV19	CATVKGQGHNEQFF
TRBD1	TRBJ1-1	TRBV7-8	CASTRTGENTEAFF
TRBD1	TRBJ2-7	TRBV29-1	CSVVQGALGEQYF
TRBD1	TRBJ2-1	TRBV9	CASSVRDRAYNEQFF
NA	TRBJ1-3	TRBV6-6	CASSSGKTGNTIYF
TRBD2	TRBJ2-7	TRBV6-6	CASQTSGSLHEQYF
NA	TRBJ2-5	TRBV29-1	CSVYIRAQETQYF
NA	TRBJ2-2	TRBV27	CASIFLRSSDAGELFF
NA	TRBJ2-2	TRBV4-2	CASSQDSGYGELFF
NA	TRBJ2-7	TRBV2	CASLRRPGASHEQYF
TRBD2	TRBJ2-1	TRBV6-6	CASSWGLADEQFF
NA	TRBJ1-3	TRBV11-2	CASSLEPYSGNTIYF
NA	TRBJ1-3	TRBV5-1	CASSLATGPRGNTIYF
NA	TRBJ1-2	TRBV30	CAWSGGGYGYTF
NA	TRBJ2-7	TRBV7-2	CASSSAEIKSYEQYF
NA	TRBJ1-2	TRBV18	CASSPSAGRDYGYTF
NA	TRBJ2-3	TRBV27	CASSPPGGRTDTQYF
TRBD1	TRBJ2-3	TRBV27	CASSYQSTGTDTQYF
NA	TRBJ1-4	TRBV6-1	CASIQGGEKLFF
NA	TRBJ1-2	TRBV28	CASSLSGLESYGYTF
NA	TRBJ2-5	TRBV28	CASSAPRVGRQETQYF
NA	TRBJ2-5	TRBV18	CASSRAQGAWGETQYF
NA	TRBJ2-7	TRBV7-9	CASSSETSLGSYEQYF
TRBD2	TRBJ2-3	TRBV7-2	CASSFTGTSGADTQYF
NA	TRBJ2-6	TRBV7-7	CASSLGSGGPGANVLTF
TRBD1	TRBJ2-1	TRBV28	CAVYSQGAQDEQFF
TRBD1	TRBJ2-1	TRBV5-4	CASSPRDRVYNEQFF
TRBD1	TRBJ2-7	TRBV27	CASSESWTGDSEQYF
NA	TRBJ2-6	TRBV10-3	CAISRDFAANVLTF
NA	TRBJ2-7	TRBV6-5	CASSYPREQYF
NA	TRBJ2-7	TRBV29-1	CSVNGGLYEQYF
NA	TRBJ1-1	TRBV6-5	CASKTENTEAFF
TRBD1	TRBJ1-1	TRBV7-2	CASTKGQGASTEAFF
TRBD2	TRBJ2-7	TRBV7-6	CASSLTRESYEQYF
NA	TRBJ2-5	TRBV28	CASSWGGTAQETQYF
NA	TRBJ1-1	TRBV5-4	CASMSAMGLDTEAFF
TRBD2	TRBJ2-7	TRBV5-1	CASSLGLRDYPLEQYF
NA	TRBJ2-2	TRBV7-7	CASSLDPGTTGELFF
NA	TRBJ1-6	TRBV6-1	CASSDIGRQGSPLHF
NA	TRBJ1-1	TRBV19	CASRIQVNTEAFF
TRBD1	TRBJ2-7	TRBV29-1	CSANRGAGLEQYF
NA	TRBJ1-5	TRBV2	CASRGGGGAGQPQHF
TRBD2	TRBJ2-3	TRBV7-9	CASSLLSGTDTQYF
NA	TRBJ2-3	TRBV18	CASSPPGADTQYF
NA	TRBJ2-4	TRBV4-2	CASSSRGNVGNIQYF
TRBD2	TRBJ2-7	TRBV5-6	CASRRAGGVYEQYF
NA	TRBJ2-3	TRBV15	CATSDPHTDTQYF
NA	TRBJ2-7	TRBV7-2	CASSLRRSYEQYF
NA	TRBJ2-7	TRBV6-6	CASSLEGEQYF